Listed below are T cell receptor beta chains from one sample, sequenced in a study of control samples from healthy donors and cancer patients. Repertoires were generated with immunoSEQ multiplex PCR, while TCRdb's copy carries only in-frame clones and drops some. Of about 120,000 clones listed, about 83% are singletons. The specimen sequenced was blood. All receptors come from a man aged 30-40 years in good health. Both conserved end residues are part of each CDR3. The D gene is left open where the match is weak. The listing skips clone size in some rows; elsewhere it reads once, few, many or a size class.

d_call	j_call	v_call	clone_size	cdr3_aa	cdr3_nt
-	TRBJ2-3	TRBV12-5	-	CASGLGGSTDTQYF	TGTGCTAGTGGTTTGGGCGGGTCCACAGATACGCAGTATTTT
-	TRBJ1-5	TRBV4-1	-	CASSPPPNQPQHF	TGCGCCAGCAGCCCCCCCCCAAATCAGCCCCAGCATTTT
TRBD1	TRBJ1-2	TRBV30	-	CAWTLQGHYGYTF	TGTGCCTGGACTCTACAGGGGCACTATGGCTACACCTTC
-	TRBJ1-2	TRBV12-3/TRBV12-4	-	CASSFPGNYGYTF	TGTGCCAGCAGTTTTCCAGGAAACTATGGCTACACCTTC
TRBD1	TRBJ1-6	TRBV30	-	CAWKGQHNSPLHF	TGTGCCTGGAAGGGACAGCATAATTCACCCCTCCACTTT
-	TRBJ2-7	TRBV15	once	CATSSGASYEQYF	TGTGCCACCAGCTCGGGGGCCTCCTACGAGCAGTACTTC
TRBD2	TRBJ2-5	TRBV7-2	few	CASSPAGGGETQYF	TGTGCCAGCAGTCCAGCGGGGGGAGGGGAGACCCAGTACTTC
TRBD1	TRBJ1-1	TRBV24-1	-	CATRDWDREAFF	TGTGCCACCAGGGATTGGGACAGAGAAGCTTTCTTT
TRBD1	TRBJ1-5	TRBV2	-	CASRWDRGSNQPQHF	TGTGCCAGCCGGTGGGACAGGGGGAGCAATCAGCCCCAGCATTTT
-	TRBJ1-2	TRBV12-3/TRBV12-4	-	CASSERLLYGYTF	TGTGCCAGCAGCGAACGCCTACTCTATGGCTACACCTTC
-	TRBJ1-1	TRBV14	-	CASKLLLNTEAFF	TGTGCCAGCAAACTCCTACTGAACACTGAAGCTTTCTTT
-	TRBJ2-2	TRBV24-1	few	CATSDFSGTTGELFF	TGTGCCACCAGTGATTTTTCGGGGACTACCGGGGAGCTGTTTTTT
-	TRBJ2-6	TRBV4-1	-	CASSQEERPGANVLTF	TGCGCCAGCAGCCAAGAGGAGCGGCCTGGGGCCAACGTCCTGACTTTC
TRBD2	TRBJ2-3	TRBV18	-	CASSPPGLASTDTQYF	TGTGCCAGCTCACCACCCGGACTAGCGAGCACAGATACGCAGTATTTT
TRBD2	TRBJ2-3	TRBV2	-	CASLERGDSTDTQYF	TGTGCCAGTTTGGAGCGGGGAGATAGCACAGATACGCAGTATTTT
TRBD1	TRBJ2-5	TRBV11-3	-	CASSRDGTGVETQYF	TGTGCCAGCAGCCGAGATGGGACAGGGGTAGAGACCCAGTACTTC
TRBD2	TRBJ2-3	TRBV19	-	CASSPRTSGGLDTQYF	TGTGCCAGTAGTCCGCGGACTAGCGGGGGTTTAGATACGCAGTATTTT
TRBD1	TRBJ2-1	TRBV5-1	once	CASNPGTGFYNEQFF	TGCGCCAGCAACCCCGGGACAGGGTTCTACAATGAGCAGTTCTTC
TRBD1	TRBJ2-7	TRBV25-1	-	CASSARQGAREQYF	TGTGCCAGCAGTGCCCGACAGGGGGCGCGGGAGCAGTACTTC
-	TRBJ1-3	TRBV24-1	-	CATSDGGRVAGNTIYF	TGTGCCACCAGTGATGGTGGACGGGTAGCTGGAAACACCATATATTTT
-	TRBJ2-1	TRBV9	-	CASSVAGGNSYNEQFF	TGTGCCAGCAGCGTAGCTGGGGGCAACTCCTACAATGAGCAGTTCTTC
TRBD2	TRBJ2-3	TRBV19	-	CASSGRQRGPREDTQYF	TGTGCCAGTAGTGGCAGGCAGCGGGGGCCTCGGGAAGATACGCAGTATTTT
-	TRBJ1-4	TRBV28	-	CASSLGVQANEKLFF	TGTGCCAGCAGTTTAGGGGTCCAGGCTAATGAAAAACTGTTTTTT
-	TRBJ1-6	TRBV19	few	CASSPTGSNSPLHF	TGTGCCAGTAGTCCAACAGGTTCTAATTCACCCCTCCACTTT
-	TRBJ1-1	TRBV10-1	-	CASSVGFFPPNTEAFF	TGCGCCAGCAGTGTTGGTTTTTTCCCTCCGAACACTGAAGCTTTCTTT
-	TRBJ1-6	TRBV10-3	-	CAISEDRRGNSPLHF	TGTGCCATCAGTGAAGACAGAAGGGGTAATTCACCCCTCCACTTT
-	TRBJ1-5	TRBV4-1	-	CASSLYFNQPQHF	TGCGCCAGCAGCCTGTATTTCAATCAGCCCCAGCATTTT
-	TRBJ1-2	TRBV28	-	CATTAVTYGYTF	TGTGCCACCACGGCAGTAACCTATGGCTACACCTTC
-	TRBJ2-5	TRBV19	-	CASRSGGGETQYF	TGTGCCAGTAGGTCGGGGGGCGGGGAGACCCAGTACTTC
TRBD1	TRBJ1-2	TRBV10-3	few	CAITRTGNYGYTF	TGTGCCATCACCAGGACAGGCAACTATGGCTACACCTTC
-	TRBJ1-5	TRBV9	-	CASSVGWGSNQPQHF	TGTGCCAGCAGCGTAGGGTGGGGGAGCAATCAGCCCCAGCATTTT
-	TRBJ1-5	TRBV2	-	CASSDRGISNQPQHF	TGTGCCAGCAGTGATAGGGGGATCAGCAATCAGCCCCAGCATTTT
TRBD1	TRBJ1-6	TRBV5-1	-	CASSLVRQGANSPLHF	TGCGCCAGCAGCTTGGTTAGACAGGGGGCTAATTCACCCCTCCACTTT
-	TRBJ2-1	TRBV5-1	-	CASSPARGVEQFF	TGCGCCAGCAGCCCCGCGAGAGGAGTGGAGCAGTTCTTC
TRBD2	TRBJ2-1	TRBV7-2	once	CASSWVFSGGRTYNEQFF	TGTGCCAGCAGCTGGGTTTTTAGCGGGGGCCGGACGTACAATGAGCAGTTCTTC
-	TRBJ1-5	TRBV2	once	CASTRERGLLQPQHF	TGTGCCAGCACCCGGGAACGGGGGTTGCTTCAGCCCCAGCATTTT
-	TRBJ2-5	TRBV5-1	-	CASRQASGNQETQYF	TGCGCCAGCAGGCAAGCATCAGGCAACCAAGAGACCCAGTACTTC
-	TRBJ1-2	TRBV5-6	-	CASTLGPSYTF	TGTGCCAGCACCCTGGGACCTAGCTACACCTTC
TRBD1	TRBJ1-5	TRBV18	-	CASSPGQLNQPQHF	TGTGCCAGCTCACCGGGACAGCTCAATCAGCCCCAGCATTTT
-	TRBJ1-6	TRBV6-5	-	CASSYSEGTPSAPLHF	TGTGCCAGCAGTTACTCGGAGGGGACCCCTTCCGCCCCCCTCCACTTT
-	TRBJ2-2	TRBV7-3	-	CASSPANTGELFF	TGTGCCAGCAGCCCTGCGAACACCGGGGAGCTGTTTTTT
-	TRBJ1-6	TRBV11-2	-	CASSLEGQGWSPLHF	TGTGCCAGCAGCTTAGAGGGGCAGGGGTGGTCACCCCTCCACTTT
-	TRBJ2-5	TRBV10-3	-	CAISESTKQETQYF	TGTGCCATCAGTGAGTCAACTAAACAAGAGACCCAGTACTTC
-	TRBJ1-4	TRBV18	-	CASSPEGGEANEKLFF	TGTGCCAGCTCACCCGAGGGTGGGGAAGCTAATGAAAAACTGTTTTTT
-	TRBJ2-5	TRBV2	-	CASKRSRETQYF	TGTGCCAGCAAGAGGAGTAGGGAGACCCAGTACTTC
-	TRBJ2-6	TRBV7-8	-	CASSPRSPGANVLTF	TGTGCCAGCAGCCCCCGGTCCCCTGGGGCCAACGTCCTGACTTTC
-	TRBJ1-2	TRBV12-3/TRBV12-4	-	CASSLGTYGYTF	TGTGCCAGCAGTTTGGGGACCTATGGCTACACCTTC
-	TRBJ1-5	TRBV6-1	-	CASSARRGQLNQPQHF	TGTGCCAGCAGTGCCCGGAGAGGACAGCTCAATCAGCCCCAGCATTTT
-	TRBJ1-3	TRBV5-1	-	CASSAVGGDGNTIYF	TGCGCCAGCAGCGCCGTCGGGGGCGACGGAAACACCATATATTTT
TRBD2	TRBJ2-3	TRBV19	-	CASRSQRGSTDTQYF	TGTGCCAGTAGAAGTCAGCGGGGGAGCACAGATACGCAGTATTTT
-	TRBJ1-6	TRBV10-2	few	CASTTVDSPLHF	TGCGCCAGTACAACAGTGGATTCACCCCTCCACTTT
-	TRBJ1-6	TRBV27	-	CASSLSFDSNSPLHF	TGTGCCAGCAGTTTATCCTTCGATTCTAATTCACCCCTCCACTTT
-	TRBJ1-5	TRBV24-1	once	CATSDFGGSNQPQHF	TGTGCCACCAGTGATTTCGGGGGGAGCAATCAGCCCCAGCATTTT